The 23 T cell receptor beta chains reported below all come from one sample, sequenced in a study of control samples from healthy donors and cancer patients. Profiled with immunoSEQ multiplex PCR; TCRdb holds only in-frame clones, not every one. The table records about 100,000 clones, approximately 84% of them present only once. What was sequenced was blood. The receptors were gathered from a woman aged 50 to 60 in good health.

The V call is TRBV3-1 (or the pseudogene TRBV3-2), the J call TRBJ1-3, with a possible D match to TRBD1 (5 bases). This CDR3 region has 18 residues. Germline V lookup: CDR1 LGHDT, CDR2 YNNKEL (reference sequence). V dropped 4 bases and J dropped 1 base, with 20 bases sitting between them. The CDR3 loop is CASSPSLGAGLSGNTIYF. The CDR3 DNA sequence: TGTGCCAGCAGCCCCAGCCTTGGGGCAGGGCTTTCTGGAAACACCATATATTTT.

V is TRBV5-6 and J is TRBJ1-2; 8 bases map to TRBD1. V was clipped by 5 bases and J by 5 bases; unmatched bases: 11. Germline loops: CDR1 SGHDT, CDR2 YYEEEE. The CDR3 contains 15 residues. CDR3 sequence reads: CASRNSGGAWYGYTF. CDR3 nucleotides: TGTGCCAGCAGAAACTCAGGGGGCGCATGGTATGGCTACACCTTC.

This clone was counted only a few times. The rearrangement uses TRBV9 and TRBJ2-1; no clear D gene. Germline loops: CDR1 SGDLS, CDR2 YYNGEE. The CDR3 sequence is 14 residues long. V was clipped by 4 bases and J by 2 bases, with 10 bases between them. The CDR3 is CASSPSGTYNEQFF. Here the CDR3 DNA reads TGTGCCAGCAGCCCCTCTGGGACCTACAATGAGCAGTTCTTC.

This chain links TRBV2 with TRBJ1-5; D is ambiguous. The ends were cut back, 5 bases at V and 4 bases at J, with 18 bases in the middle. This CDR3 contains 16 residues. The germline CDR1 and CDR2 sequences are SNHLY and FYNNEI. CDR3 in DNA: TGTGCCAGCAGTCGAGCAGAAGTCGGGCCTAATCAGCCCCAGCATTTT. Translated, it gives CASSRAEVGPNQPQHF.

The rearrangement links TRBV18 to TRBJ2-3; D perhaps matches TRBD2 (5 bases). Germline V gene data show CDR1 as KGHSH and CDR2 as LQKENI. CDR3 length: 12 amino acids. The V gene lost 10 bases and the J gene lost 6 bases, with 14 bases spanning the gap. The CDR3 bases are TGTGCCATCGGGAAAGCGCGGGATACGCAGTATTTT. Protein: CAIGKARDTQYF.

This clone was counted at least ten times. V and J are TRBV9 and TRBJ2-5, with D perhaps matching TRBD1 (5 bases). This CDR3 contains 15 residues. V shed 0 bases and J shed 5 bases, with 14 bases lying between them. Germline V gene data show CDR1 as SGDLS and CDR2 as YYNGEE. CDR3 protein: CASSVDGQGRETQYF. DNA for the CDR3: TGTGCCAGCAGCGTAGATGGTCAGGGCCGGGAGACCCAGTACTTC.

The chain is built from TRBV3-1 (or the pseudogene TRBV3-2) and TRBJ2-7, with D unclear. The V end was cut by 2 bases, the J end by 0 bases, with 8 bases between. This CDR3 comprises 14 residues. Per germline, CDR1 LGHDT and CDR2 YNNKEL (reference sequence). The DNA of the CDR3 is TGTGCCAGCAGCCAACGCGCGAGCTCCTACGAGCAGTACTTC. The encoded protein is CASSQRASSYEQYF.

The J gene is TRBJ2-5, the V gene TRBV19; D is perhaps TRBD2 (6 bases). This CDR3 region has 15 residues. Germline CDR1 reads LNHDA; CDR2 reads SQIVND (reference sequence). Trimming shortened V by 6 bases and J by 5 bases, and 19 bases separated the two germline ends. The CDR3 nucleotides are TGTGCCAGTAGACCCCATAGCGGCTCATCGGAGACCCAGTACTTC. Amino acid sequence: CASRPHSGSSETQYF.

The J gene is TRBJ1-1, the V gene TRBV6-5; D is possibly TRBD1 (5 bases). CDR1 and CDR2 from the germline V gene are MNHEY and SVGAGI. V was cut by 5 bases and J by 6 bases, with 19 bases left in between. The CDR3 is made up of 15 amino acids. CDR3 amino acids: CASSTTLGGKAEAFF. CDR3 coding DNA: TGTGCCAGCAGTACGACCTTGGGGGGTAAGGCTGAAGCTTTCTTT.

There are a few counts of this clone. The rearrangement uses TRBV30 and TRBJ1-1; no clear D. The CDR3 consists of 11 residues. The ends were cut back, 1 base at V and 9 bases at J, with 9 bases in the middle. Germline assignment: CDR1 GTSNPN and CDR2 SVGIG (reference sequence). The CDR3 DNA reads TGTGCCTGGAGTGAAGCATCTCAAGCTTTCTTT. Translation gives CAWSEASQAFF.

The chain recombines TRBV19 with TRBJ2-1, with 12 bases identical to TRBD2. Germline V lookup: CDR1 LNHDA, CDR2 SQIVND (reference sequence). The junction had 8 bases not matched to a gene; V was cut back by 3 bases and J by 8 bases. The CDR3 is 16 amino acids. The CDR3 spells CASSMAPASGRDEQFF. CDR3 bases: TGTGCCAGTAGTATGGCCCCCGCTAGCGGGAGGGATGAGCAGTTCTTC. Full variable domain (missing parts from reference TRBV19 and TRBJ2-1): DGGITQSPKYLFRKEGQNVTLSCEQNLNHDAMYWYRQDPGQGLRLIYYSQIVNDFQKGDIAEGYSVSREKKESFPLTVTSAQKNPTAFYLCASSMAPASGRDEQFFGPGTRLTVL.

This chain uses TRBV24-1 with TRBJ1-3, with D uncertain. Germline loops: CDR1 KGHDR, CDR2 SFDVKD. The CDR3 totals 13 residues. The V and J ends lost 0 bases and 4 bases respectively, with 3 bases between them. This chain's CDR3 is CATSDLRGNTIYF. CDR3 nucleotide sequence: TGTGCCACCAGTGATTTGCGAGGAAACACCATATATTTT.

This CDR3 is CASSQFGTRVDEQFF. The CDR3 DNA is TGTGCCAGTAGTCAGTTTGGGACTCGGGTCGATGAGCAGTTCTTC. The gene calls are TRBV19 and TRBJ2-1, with a tentative D call TRBD2 (6 bases). Trimming left V 5 bases short and J 8 bases short, with 19 bases between. Germline values: CDR1 LNHDA, CDR2 SQIVND (reference sequence). CDR3 length: 15 amino acids.

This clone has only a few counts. The chain's CDR3 is CASGLIYNEQFF. In DNA form, the CDR3 reads TGTGCCAGTGGGCTGATCTACAATGAGCAGTTCTTC. The chain links TRBV13 to TRBJ2-1; D is uncertain. Per germline, CDR1 PRHDT and CDR2 FYEKMQ (reference sequence). The CDR3 sequence is 12 residues long. V was pared by 9 bases and J by 3 bases, with 9 bases between.

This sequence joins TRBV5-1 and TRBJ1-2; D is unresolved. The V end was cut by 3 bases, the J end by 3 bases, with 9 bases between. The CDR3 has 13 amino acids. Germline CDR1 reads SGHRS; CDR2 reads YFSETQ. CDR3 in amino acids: CASSSNIYYGYTF. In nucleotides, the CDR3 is TGCGCCAGCAGCTCGAACATTTACTATGGCTACACCTTC.

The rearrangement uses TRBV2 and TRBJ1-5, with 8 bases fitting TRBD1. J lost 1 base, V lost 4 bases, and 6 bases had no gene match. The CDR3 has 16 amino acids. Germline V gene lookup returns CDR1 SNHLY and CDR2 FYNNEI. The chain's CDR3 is CASSAGQGTSNQPQHF. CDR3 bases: TGTGCCAGCAGTGCCGGACAGGGTACAAGCAATCAGCCCCAGCATTTT.

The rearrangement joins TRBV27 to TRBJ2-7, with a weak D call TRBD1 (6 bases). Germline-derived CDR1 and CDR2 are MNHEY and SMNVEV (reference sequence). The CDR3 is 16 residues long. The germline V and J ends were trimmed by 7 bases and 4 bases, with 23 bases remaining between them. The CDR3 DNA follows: TGTGCCAGCAAAATACTAAAGTTAACAGGGCTTTACGAGCAGTACTTC. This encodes CASKILKLTGLYEQYF.

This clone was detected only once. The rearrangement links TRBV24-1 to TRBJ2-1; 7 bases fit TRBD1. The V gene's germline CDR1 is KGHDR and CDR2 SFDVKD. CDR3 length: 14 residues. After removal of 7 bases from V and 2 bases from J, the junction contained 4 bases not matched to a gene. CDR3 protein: CATSVGQTYNEQFF. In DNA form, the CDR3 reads TGTGCCACCAGCGTGGGACAGACCTACAATGAGCAGTTCTTC.

Here the CDR3 DNA reads TGTGCCAGCAGGCCAAAACAGTGGACGTATGGTTGCTACACCTTC. It codes for CASRPKQWTYGCYTF. J is TRBJ1-2 and V is TRBV11-3, with no clear D. CDR3 length: 15 residues. Germline CDR1 SGHNT, CDR2 YENEEA. Trimming took 6 bases from V and 9 from J, leaving 23 bases between them. The full variable domain, in which reference TRBV11-3 and TRBJ1-2 provide the parts outside the CDR3, is EAGVVQSPRYKIIEKKQPVAFWCNPISGHNTLYWYLQNLGQGPELLIRYENEEAVDDSQLPKDRFSAERLKGVDSTLKIQPAELGDSAVYLCASRPKQWTYGCYTFGSGTRLTVV.

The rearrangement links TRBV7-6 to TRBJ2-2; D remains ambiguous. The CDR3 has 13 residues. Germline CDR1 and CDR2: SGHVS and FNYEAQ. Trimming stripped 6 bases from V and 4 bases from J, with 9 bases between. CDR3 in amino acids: CASRSLLTGELFF. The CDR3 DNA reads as TGTGCCAGCAGAAGCCTCCTCACCGGGGAGCTGTTTTTT.

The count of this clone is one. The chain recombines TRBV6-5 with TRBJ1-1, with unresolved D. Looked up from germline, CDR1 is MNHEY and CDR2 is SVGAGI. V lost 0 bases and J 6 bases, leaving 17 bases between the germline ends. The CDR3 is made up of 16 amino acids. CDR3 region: CASSYSSGMARAEAFF. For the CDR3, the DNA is TGTGCCAGCAGTTACTCATCAGGAATGGCCCGCGCTGAAGCTTTCTTT.

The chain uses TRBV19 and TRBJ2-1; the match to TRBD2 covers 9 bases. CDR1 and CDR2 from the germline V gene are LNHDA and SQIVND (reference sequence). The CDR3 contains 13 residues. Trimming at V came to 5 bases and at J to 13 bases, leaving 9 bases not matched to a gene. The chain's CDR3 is CASSSSLAGLQFF. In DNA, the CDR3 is TGTGCCAGTAGTTCATCACTAGCGGGTTTACAGTTCTTC.

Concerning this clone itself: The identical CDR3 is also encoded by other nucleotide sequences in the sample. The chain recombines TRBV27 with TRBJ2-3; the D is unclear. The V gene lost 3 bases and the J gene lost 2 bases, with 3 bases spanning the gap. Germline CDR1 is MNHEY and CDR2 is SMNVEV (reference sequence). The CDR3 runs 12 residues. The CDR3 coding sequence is TGTGCCAGCAGTTTCTCCACAGATACGCAGTATTTT. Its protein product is CASSFSTDTQYF.